The 15 T cell receptor beta chains in this list originate from one sample, sequenced in a study of CD8 T cells in ankylosing spondylitis. TCRdb fed the 5' RACE reads into MiXCR, producing one record per CDR3 protein. The sample carries approximately 88,000 distinct CDR3 sequences, roughly 8.8% recorded once. The sequenced sample consisted of blood, either unsorted or a sorted T cell fraction (not recorded which). The origin of the receptors is a male donor with ankylosing spondylitis or in good health (not recorded which).

This clonotype was recorded many times. V is TRBV12-3 or TRBV12-4 and J is TRBJ2-7; no clear D. CDR3 length equals 13 residues. The V end lost 9 bases, the J end lost 2 bases, and 14 bases lay between the germline ends. As DNA, the CDR3 is TGTGCCAGGGCAGGTCGATACACCTACGAGCAGTACTTC. Protein product: CARAGRYTYEQYF.

The J gene is TRBJ2-2, the V gene TRBV28; D may be TRBD1 (6 bases). The CDR3 runs 14 residues. Trimming stripped 7 bases from V and 0 bases from J, with 9 bases between. CDR1 is MDHEN, CDR2 SYDVKM, per germline. The CDR3 loop is CASTGTSNTGELFF. DNA for the CDR3: TGTGCCAGCACCGGGACATCGAACACCGGGGAGCTGTTTTTT.

In this sample, this clonotype turned up a few times. V and J are TRBV6-5 and TRBJ2-7; D is unresolved. Looked up from germline, CDR1 is MNHEY and CDR2 is SVGAGI. The CDR3 totals 16 residues. Trimming shortened V by 0 bases and J by 3 bases, and 15 bases separated the two germline ends. The CDR3: CASSYSKQGSNYEQYF. For the CDR3, the DNA is TGTGCCAGCAGTTACTCGAAGCAAGGCAGCAACTACGAGCAGTACTTC.

At least ten counts were recorded for this clonotype. This sequence joins TRBV29-1 and TRBJ2-7; D may be TRBD2 (5 bases). The ends were cut back, 1 base at V and 7 bases at J, with 23 bases in the middle. CDR1 and CDR2 from the germline V gene are SQVTM and ANQGSEA. The CDR3 runs 16 residues. The CDR3 is CSVEGTPPQRVGEQYF. The CDR3 DNA sequence: TGCAGCGTTGAAGGTACCCCCCCGCAGAGGGTTGGGGAGCAGTACTTC.

This clonotype was seen many times. This chain connects TRBV19 to TRBJ2-3, with TRBD1 matching 9 bases. CDR1 is LNHDA, CDR2 SQIVND, per germline (reference sequence). The V gene end was trimmed by 8 bases and the J gene end by 6 bases; junction bases not matched to a gene: 9. The CDR3 spans 14 residues. The CDR3 loop reads CASSRDRGSDTQYF. Written as DNA, the CDR3 is TGTGCCAGTTCCAGAGACAGGGGGTCCGATACGCAGTATTTT. Full variable domain (outside the CDR3, taken from reference TRBV19 and TRBJ2-3): DGGITQSPKYLFRKEGQNVTLSCEQNLNHDAMYWYRQDPGQGLRLIYYSQIVNDFQKGDIAEGYSVSREKKESFPLTVTSAQKNPTAFYLCASSRDRGSDTQYFGPGTRLTVL.

In its sample, this clonotype was seen many times. The V and J genes are TRBV21-1 and TRBJ2-4. TRBV21-1 constitutes a pseudogene. The length of the CDR3 is 15 residues. CDR3 bases: TGTGCCAGCAGCAAAGAGGATTTGGCCAAAAACATTCAGTACTTC. It specifies CASSKEDLAKNIQYF.

This clonotype has at least ten counts. This chain's CDR3 is CSATGGGGNQPQHF. The CDR3 DNA sequence: TGCAGTGCAACAGGGGGGGGTGGCAATCAGCCCCAGCATTTT. The chain uses TRBV20-1 and TRBJ1-5, with 8 bases that match TRBD1. CDR3 length: 14 amino acids. In germline, CDR1 is DFQATT, CDR2 SNEGSKA (reference sequence). Trimming took 6 bases from V and 2 from J; bases not matched to a gene: 6.

Here the CDR3 DNA reads TGCGCCAGCAGCTCCTGGACTAGCGGGGGGGTGGATGAGCAGTTCTTC. This sequence encodes CASSSWTSGGVDEQFF. The chain recombines TRBV5-1 with TRBJ2-1, with 15 bases aligning to TRBD2. V lost 3 bases to trimming and J lost 8 bases; unmatched junction nucleotides: 6. This CDR3 spans 16 amino acids. Germline CDR1 SGHRS, CDR2 YFSETQ.

This clonotype came up many times. V usage is TRBV20-1 and J usage is TRBJ2-7, with D possibly matching TRBD1 (5 bases). V lost 4 bases and J lost 12, with 25 bases in between. CDR1 and CDR2 from the germline V gene are DFQATT and SNEGSKA (reference sequence). The CDR3 runs 14 residues. For the CDR3, the DNA is TGCAGTGCTAACCGGGCAGGAGTTGTGGGGCTTTGGTACTTC. Amino acid sequence: CSANRAGVVGLWYF.

The chain links TRBV28 to TRBJ2-7; D possibly uses TRBD1 or TRBD2 (5 bases each). V lost 0 bases and J 6 bases, leaving 12 bases between the germline ends. The CDR3 sequence is 14 residues long. The germline V gene has CDR1 MDHEN and CDR2 SYDVKM. Here the CDR3 DNA reads TGTGCCAGCAGTTTATGGAGAGGGGTAGGCGAGCAGTACTTC. This translates into CASSLWRGVGEQYF.

The V and J genes are TRBV6-5 and TRBJ2-2; 10 bases align to TRBD2. V gave up 4 bases and J gave up 3 bases; unmatched junction bases: 5. The CDR3 loop spans 16 amino acids. In germline, CDR1 is MNHEY, CDR2 SVGAGI. The CDR3 loop is CASSLAGGSDTGELFF. The CDR3 DNA is TGTGCCAGCAGTTTAGCGGGGGGCTCTGACACCGGGGAGCTGTTTTTT.

This clonotype was found many times. The rearrangement joins TRBV15 to TRBJ1-1; D possibly corresponds to TRBD1 (6 bases). The CDR3 length is 15 residues. CDR1 is LNHNV, CDR2 YYDKDF, per germline (reference sequence). Trimming took 3 bases from V and 4 from J, leaving 15 bases between them. For the CDR3, the DNA is TGTGCCACCAGCAGGCTTCTGGACAGAATCACTGAAGCTTTCTTT. It encodes CATSRLLDRITEAFF. Together with reference TRBV15 and TRBJ1-1, the CDR3 gives the full variable domain: DAMVIQNPRYQVTQFGKPVTLSCSQTLNHNVMYWYQQKSSQAPKLLFHYYDKDFNNEADTPDNFQSRRPNTSFCFLDIRSPGLGDTAMYLCATSRLLDRITEAFFGQGTRLTVV.

This chain links TRBV28 with TRBJ1-4; a weak D match, TRBD1 (5 bases). Germline assignment: CDR1 MDHEN and CDR2 SYDVKM. V was pared by 6 bases and J by 7 bases, with 12 bases between. The CDR3 extends over 13 amino acids. This chain's CDR3 is CASSPRAGEKLFF. As DNA, the CDR3 is TGTGCCAGCAGCCCCAGGGCGGGTGAAAAACTGTTTTTT.

This clonotype was counted at least ten times. The rearrangement uses TRBV11-1 and TRBJ2-2, with D possibly matching TRBD1 (8 bases). Germline values: CDR1 SGHAT, CDR2 FQDESV (reference sequence). Trimming took 8 bases from V and 4 from J, leaving 14 bases between them. The CDR3 has 14 residues. The CDR3 is CASVDREGTGELFF. DNA of the CDR3: TGTGCCAGCGTGGACAGGGAGGGCACCGGGGAGCTGTTTTTT. The whole variable domain, remainder taken from reference TRBV11-1 and TRBJ2-2, is EAEVAQSPRYKITEKSQAVAFWCDPISGHATLYWYRQILGQGPELLVQFQDESVVDDSQLPKDRFSAERLKGVDSTLKIQPAELGDSAMYLCASVDREGTGELFFGEGSRLTVL.

This clonotype was counted many times. This chain links TRBV28 with TRBJ2-5, with D maybe TRBD1 (5 bases). V lost 6 bases and J lost 5, with 13 bases in between. This CDR3 region has 13 residues. Per the germline V gene, CDR1 is MDHEN and CDR2 is SYDVKM. The CDR3 nucleotides are TGTGCCAGCAGCCCCGTGGGGCGGGAGACCCAGTACTTC. This codes for CASSPVGRETQYF.